The T cell receptor (beta chain) described here comes from a study of blood T cells in healthy people across ages. The CDR3 is 15 amino acids. The trim removed 5 bases at V and 1 base at J, leaving 3 bases unmatched. This clonotype was seen more than once but under ten times. Then a second PCR, running roughly 7 to 11 cycles, was carried out with a sample-barcoded 5' primer and a J-beta primer mix. TCRdb reprocessed the 5' RACE reads via MiXCR and lists one record per CDR3 protein. The profile covers about 1,500,000 distinct CDR3 sequences, with about 40% appearing a single time and approximately 7.9% taken by the ten largest.

Sequenced material: blood. This clonotype originated in a young woman in good health. The chain employs TRBV12-3 or TRBV12-4 and TRBJ2-4; 9 bases map to TRBD2. The CDR3 DNA follows: TGTGCCAGCAGTAGAGCGGGGGGCGCCAAAAACATTCAGTACTTC. Protein sequence: CASSRAGGAKNIQYF.